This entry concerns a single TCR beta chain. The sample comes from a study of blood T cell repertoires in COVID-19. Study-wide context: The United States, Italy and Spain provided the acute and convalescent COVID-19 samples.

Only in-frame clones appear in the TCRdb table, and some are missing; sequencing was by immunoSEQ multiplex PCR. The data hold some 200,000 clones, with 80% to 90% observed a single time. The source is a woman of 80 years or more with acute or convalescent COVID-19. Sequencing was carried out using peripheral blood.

CDR3 in amino acids: CTSSQGAGADTDTQYF. The CDR3 region has the DNA TGCACCAGCAGCCAAGGGGCGGGGGCCGACACAGATACGCAGTATTTT. J is TRBJ2-3 and V is TRBV1; TRBD2 is the table's D call, not checked against the DNA. TRBV1 is a pseudogene segment. The CDR3 spans 16 residues.